The entry below gives a single T cell receptor (beta chain) sequence along with its context. Its antigen is not known. This record comes from a study of PD-1 blockade in classical Hodgkin lymphoma. Study details: Patients were given intravenous nivolumab, 3 mg/kg, every 2 weeks.

TCRdb's table, derived via immunoSEQ multiplex PCR, lists solely in-frame clones and lacks some. This sample has 40,000 or so clones, with about 77% found just once. CDR3 length equals 14 residues. The V end lost 0 bases, the J end lost 1 base, and 6 bases lay between the germline ends. General study points: In CD4+ cells, TCR diversity went up significantly by C4D1, but in CD8+ cells it did not.

Each and every patient relapsed after autologous stem cell transplantation, and patients got differing brentuximab vedotin exposure. The study recorded best responses of complete response, partial response or progressive disease. This sequence joins TRBV23-1 and TRBJ2-5, with unresolved D. TRBV23-1 counts as an open reading frame of uncertain function. The source material was peripheral blood mononuclear cells (PBMCs), sampled at baseline. This receptor was obtained from a human donor with classical Hodgkin lymphoma. In nucleotides, the CDR3 is TGCGCCAGCAGTCAATCGTTGGGCCAAGAGACCCAGTACTTC. Its protein is CASSQSLGQETQYF.